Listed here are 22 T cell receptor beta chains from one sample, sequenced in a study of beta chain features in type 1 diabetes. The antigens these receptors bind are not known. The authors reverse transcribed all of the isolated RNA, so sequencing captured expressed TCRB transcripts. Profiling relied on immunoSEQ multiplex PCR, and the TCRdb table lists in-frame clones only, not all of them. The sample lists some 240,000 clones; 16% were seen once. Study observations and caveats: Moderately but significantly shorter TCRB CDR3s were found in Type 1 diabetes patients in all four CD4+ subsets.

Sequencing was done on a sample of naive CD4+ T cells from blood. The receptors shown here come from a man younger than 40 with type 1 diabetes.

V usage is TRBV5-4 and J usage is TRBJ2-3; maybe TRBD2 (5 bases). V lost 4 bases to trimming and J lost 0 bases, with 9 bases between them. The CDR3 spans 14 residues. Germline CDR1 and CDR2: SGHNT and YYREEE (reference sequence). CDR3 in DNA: TGTGCCAGCAGCCACGGACTCAGCACAGATACGCAGTATTTT. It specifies CASSHGLSTDTQYF.

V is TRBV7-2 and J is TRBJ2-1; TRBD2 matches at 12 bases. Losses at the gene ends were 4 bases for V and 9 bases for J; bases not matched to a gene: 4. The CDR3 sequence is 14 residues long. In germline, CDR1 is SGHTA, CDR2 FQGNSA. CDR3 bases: TGTGCCAGCAGCTCTGGACTAGCGGGAACTGAGCAGTTCTTC. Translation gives CASSSGLAGTEQFF. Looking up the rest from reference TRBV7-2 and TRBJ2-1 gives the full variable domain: GAGVSQSPSNKVTEKGKDVELRCDPISGHTALYWYRQSLGQGLEFLIYFQGNSAPDKSGLPSDRFSAERTGGSVSTLTIQRTQQEDSAVYLCASSSGLAGTEQFFGPGTRLTVL.

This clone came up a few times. The CDR3 spells CASSSPTGGIYNEQFF. DNA of the CDR3: TGTGCCAGCAGCTCTCCGACAGGGGGCATCTACAATGAGCAGTTCTTC. This rearrangement joins TRBV13 to TRBJ2-1; 10 nucleotides match TRBD1. CDR1 PRHDT and CDR2 FYEKMQ come from the germline V gene (reference sequence). This CDR3 has 16 residues. The V gene end was trimmed by 4 bases and the J gene end by 3 bases; junction bases not matched to a gene: 6.

This CDR3 reads CASSLVNQPQHF. The CDR3 DNA reads TGTGCCAGCAGCTTAGTAAATCAGCCCCAGCATTTT. This chain uses TRBV7-9 with TRBJ1-5; no clear D. Looked up from germline, CDR1 is SEHNR and CDR2 is FQNEAQ (reference sequence). Trimming removed 1 base from V and 4 bases from J, with 2 bases in between. The CDR3 is 12 residues long. Complete variable domain (other parts from reference TRBV7-9 and TRBJ1-5): DTGVSQNPRHKITKRGQNVTFRCDPISEHNRLYWYRQTLGQGPEFLTYFQNEAQLEKSRLLSDRFSAERPKGSFSTLEIQRTEQGDSAMYLCASSLVNQPQHFGDGTRLSIL.

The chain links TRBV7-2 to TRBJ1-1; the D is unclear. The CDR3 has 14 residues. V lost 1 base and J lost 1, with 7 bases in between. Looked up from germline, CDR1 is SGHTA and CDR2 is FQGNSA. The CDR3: CASSLGRANTEAFF. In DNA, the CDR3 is TGTGCCAGCAGCTTAGGGAGGGCGAACACTGAAGCTTTCTTT.

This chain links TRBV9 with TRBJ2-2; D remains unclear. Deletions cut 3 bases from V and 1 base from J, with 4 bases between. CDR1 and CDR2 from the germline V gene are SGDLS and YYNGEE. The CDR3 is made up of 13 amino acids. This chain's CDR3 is CASSERNTGELFF. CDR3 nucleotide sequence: TGTGCCAGCAGCGAACGGAACACCGGGGAGCTGTTTTTT.

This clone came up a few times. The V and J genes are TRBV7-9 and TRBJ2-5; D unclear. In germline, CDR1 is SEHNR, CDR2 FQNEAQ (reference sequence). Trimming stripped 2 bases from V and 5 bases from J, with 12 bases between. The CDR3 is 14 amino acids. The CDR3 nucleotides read TGTGCCAGCAGCTTAAGTCAAGGAACGGAGACCCAGTACTTC. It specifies CASSLSQGTETQYF.

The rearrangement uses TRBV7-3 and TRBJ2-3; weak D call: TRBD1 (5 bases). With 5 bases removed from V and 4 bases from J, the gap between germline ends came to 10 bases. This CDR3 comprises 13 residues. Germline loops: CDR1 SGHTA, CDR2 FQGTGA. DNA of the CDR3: TGTGCCAGCAGCCTAAGGGGCCCAGATACGCAGTATTTT. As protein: CASSLRGPDTQYF.

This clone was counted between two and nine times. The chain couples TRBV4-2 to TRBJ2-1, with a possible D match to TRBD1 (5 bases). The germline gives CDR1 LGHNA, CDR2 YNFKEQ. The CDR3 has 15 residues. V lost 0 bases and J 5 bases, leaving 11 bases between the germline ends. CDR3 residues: CASSQDPVGDNEQFF. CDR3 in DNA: TGTGCCAGCAGCCAAGATCCAGTAGGGGACAATGAGCAGTTCTTC.

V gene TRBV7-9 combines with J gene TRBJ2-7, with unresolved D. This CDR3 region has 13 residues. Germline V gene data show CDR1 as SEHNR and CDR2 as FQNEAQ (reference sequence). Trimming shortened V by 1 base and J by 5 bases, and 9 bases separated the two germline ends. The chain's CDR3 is CASSLGGAHEQYF. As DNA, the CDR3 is TGTGCCAGCAGCTTAGGAGGCGCCCACGAGCAGTACTTC. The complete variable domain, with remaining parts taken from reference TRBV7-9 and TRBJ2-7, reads DTGVSQNPRHKITKRGQNVTFRCDPISEHNRLYWYRQTLGQGPEFLTYFQNEAQLEKSRLLSDRFSAERPKGSFSTLEIQRTEQGDSAMYLCASSLGGAHEQYFGPGTRLTVT.

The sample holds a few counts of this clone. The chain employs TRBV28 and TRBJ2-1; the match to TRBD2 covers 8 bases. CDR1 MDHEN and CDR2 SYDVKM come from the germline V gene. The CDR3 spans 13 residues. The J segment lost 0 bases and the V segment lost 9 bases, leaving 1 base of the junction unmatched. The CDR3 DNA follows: TGTGCCAGTAGCGGGGTCTCCTACAATGAGCAGTTCTTC. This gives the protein CASSGVSYNEQFF.

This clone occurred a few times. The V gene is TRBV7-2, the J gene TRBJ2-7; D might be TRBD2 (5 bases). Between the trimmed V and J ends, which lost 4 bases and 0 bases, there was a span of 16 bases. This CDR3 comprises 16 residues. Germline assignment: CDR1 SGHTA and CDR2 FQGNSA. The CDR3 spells CASSYTSSRLSYEQYF. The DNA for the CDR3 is TGTGCCAGCAGCTACACTAGTAGCCGCCTCTCCTACGAGCAGTACTTC.

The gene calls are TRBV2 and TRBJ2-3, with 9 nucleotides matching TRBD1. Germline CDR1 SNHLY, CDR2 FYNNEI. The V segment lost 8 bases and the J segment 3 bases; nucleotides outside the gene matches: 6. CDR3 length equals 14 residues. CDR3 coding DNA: TGTGCCAGCGGGACAGGGATCCTTACAGATACGCAGTATTTT. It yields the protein CASGTGILTDTQYF.

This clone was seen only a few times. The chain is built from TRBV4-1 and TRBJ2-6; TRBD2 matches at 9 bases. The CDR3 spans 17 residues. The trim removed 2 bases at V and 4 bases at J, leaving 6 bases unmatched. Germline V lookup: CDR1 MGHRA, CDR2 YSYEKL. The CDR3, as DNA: TGCGCCAGCAGCCAATTAGCGGGAGTCGCCGGGGCCAACGTCCTGACTTTC. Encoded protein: CASSQLAGVAGANVLTF.

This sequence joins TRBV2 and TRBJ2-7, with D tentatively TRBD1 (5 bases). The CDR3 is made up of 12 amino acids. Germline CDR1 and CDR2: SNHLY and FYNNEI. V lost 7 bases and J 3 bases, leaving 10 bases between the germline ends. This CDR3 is CASTGLDYEQYF. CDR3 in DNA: TGTGCCAGCACAGGGTTGGACTACGAGCAGTACTTC.

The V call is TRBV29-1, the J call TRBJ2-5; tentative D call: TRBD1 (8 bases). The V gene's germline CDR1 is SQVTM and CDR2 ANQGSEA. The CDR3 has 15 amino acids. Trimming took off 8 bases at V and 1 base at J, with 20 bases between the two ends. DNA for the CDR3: TGCAGCTTCCGACAGGGGAGGGTACTCCAAGAGACCCAGTACTTC. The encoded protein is CSFRQGRVLQETQYF.

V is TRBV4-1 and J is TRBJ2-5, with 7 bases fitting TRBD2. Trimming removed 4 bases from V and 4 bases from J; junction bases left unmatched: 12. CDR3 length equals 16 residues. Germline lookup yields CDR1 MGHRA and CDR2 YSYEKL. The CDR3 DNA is TGCGCCAGCAGCCTTAATACCGGGGTAGCGGGAGAGACCCAGTACTTC. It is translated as CASSLNTGVAGETQYF.

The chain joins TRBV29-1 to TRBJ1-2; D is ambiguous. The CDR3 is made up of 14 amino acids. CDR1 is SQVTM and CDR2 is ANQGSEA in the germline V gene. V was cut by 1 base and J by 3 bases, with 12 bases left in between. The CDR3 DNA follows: TGCAGCGTTGAAGCGGCCTCCAGGTACTATGGCTACACCTTC. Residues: CSVEAASRYYGYTF.

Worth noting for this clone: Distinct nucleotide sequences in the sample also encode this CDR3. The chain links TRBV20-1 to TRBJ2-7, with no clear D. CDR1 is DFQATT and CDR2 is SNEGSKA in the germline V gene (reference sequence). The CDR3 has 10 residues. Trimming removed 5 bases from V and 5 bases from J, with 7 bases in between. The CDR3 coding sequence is TGCAGTGCTGAGAGGAACGAGCAGTACTTC. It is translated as CSAERNEQYF.

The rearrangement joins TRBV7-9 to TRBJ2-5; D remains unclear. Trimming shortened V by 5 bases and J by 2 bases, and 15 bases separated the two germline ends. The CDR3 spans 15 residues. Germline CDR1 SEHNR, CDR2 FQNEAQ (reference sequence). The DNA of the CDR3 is TGTGCCAGCAGCCTCCTGAGGTTCGGGCAAGAGACCCAGTACTTC. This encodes CASSLLRFGQETQYF.

The CDR3 loop reads CASRAADTQYF. DNA for the CDR3: TGTGCCAGCAGGGCAGCAGATACGCAGTATTTT. The chain couples TRBV6-5 to TRBJ2-3; D gene uncertain. Trimming took off 6 bases at V and 4 bases at J, with 5 bases between the two ends. CDR3 length: 11 amino acids. Per the germline V gene, CDR1 is MNHEY and CDR2 is SVGAGI.

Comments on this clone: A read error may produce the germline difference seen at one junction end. The DNA for the CDR3 is TGTGCTAGCAGCTCGGGGACAGCCCATCAAGAGACCCAGTACTTC. Translated, it gives CASSSGTAHQETQYF. The chain links TRBV7-7 to TRBJ2-5, with TRBD1 matching over 7 bases. Germline loops: CDR1 SSHAT, CDR2 FNYEAQ (reference sequence). The CDR3 is 15 amino acids.